Shown below are 18 T cell receptor beta chains from a single sample sequenced in a study of neurological immune-mediated disorders. TCRdb re-derived calls from the 5' RACE reads in MiXCR, one entry per CDR3 protein. Among roughly 30,000 distinct CDR3 sequences listed, about 6.2% were seen once. Sample: PBMCs. These receptors were taken from a woman aged 50 to 60 in good health.

This clonotype was observed at least ten times. This chain connects TRBV20-1 to TRBJ2-5; TRBD1 matches 8 bases. The CDR3 runs 15 residues. Germline lookup yields CDR1 DFQATT and CDR2 SNEGSKA (reference sequence). J gave up 5 bases and V 6 bases, and 14 bases lay outside the gene matches. In DNA, the CDR3 is TGCAGTGCAAGCCCGGCAGGGGGCGAAGAGGAGACCCAGTACTTC. Encoded protein: CSASPAGGEEETQYF.

The sample holds many counts of this clonotype. The gene calls are TRBV5-5 and TRBJ2-2; TRBD1 might be the D (6 bases). CDR1 and CDR2 from the germline V gene are SGHKS and YYEKEE (reference sequence). The CDR3 loop spans 17 amino acids. V was trimmed by 0 bases and J by 0 bases, leaving 12 bases between them. The CDR3 protein is CASSLAVDSTNTGELFF. Here the CDR3 DNA reads TGTGCCAGCAGCTTGGCCGTGGACAGCACGAACACCGGGGAGCTGTTTTTT. Filled out from reference TRBV5-5 and TRBJ2-2, the complete variable domain reads DAGVTQSPTHLIKTRGQQVTLRCSPISGHKSVSWYQQVLGQGPQFIFQYYEKEERGRGNFPDRFSARQFPNYSSELNVNALLLGDSALYLCASSLAVDSTNTGELFFGEGSRLTVL.

The sample holds many counts of this clonotype. J is TRBJ1-2 and V is TRBV5-1; TRBD1 agrees at 8 bases. The germline gives CDR1 SGHRS, CDR2 YFSETQ. This CDR3 contains 15 residues. The trim removed 0 bases at V and 0 bases at J, leaving 1 base unmatched. CDR3 loop: CASSLDRGANYGYTF. The CDR3 nucleotides read TGCGCCAGCAGCTTGGACAGGGGGGCTAACTATGGCTACACCTTC.

This clonotype was counted ten times or more. The V and J genes are TRBV7-2 and TRBJ2-7; TRBD2 matches at 10 bases. CDR3 length: 20 residues. Germline V gene data show CDR1 as SGHTA and CDR2 as FQGNSA. Losses at the gene ends were 1 base for V and 4 bases for J; bases not matched to a gene: 19. The CDR3 region is CASSLGLQRAGGPVRYEQYF. CDR3 bases: TGTGCCAGCAGCTTAGGTTTACAAAGAGCGGGAGGGCCTGTAAGGTACGAGCAGTACTTC.

This clonotype was seen many times. The rearrangement uses TRBV29-1 and TRBJ2-1; D gene uncertain. The CDR3 is made up of 14 amino acids. Per germline, CDR1 SQVTM and CDR2 ANQGSEA. The V and J ends lost 4 bases and 5 bases respectively, with 15 bases between them. CDR3 region: CSVGRWRGNNEQFF. The CDR3 nucleotides are TGCAGCGTTGGGCGGTGGAGAGGAAACAATGAGCAGTTCTTC.

The table lists this clonotype with many counts. The V and J genes are TRBV5-1 and TRBJ1-1; no definite D call. CDR3 length: 16 amino acids. Trimming took off 1 base at V and 0 bases at J, with 13 bases between the two ends. Germline loops: CDR1 SGHRS, CDR2 YFSETQ. The CDR3 DNA is TGCGCCAGCAGCTTGACTGTGACGGGGTTGAACACTGAAGCTTTCTTT. Amino acids: CASSLTVTGLNTEAFF.

This clonotype was counted a few times. The V gene is TRBV28, the J gene TRBJ2-1; unclear D gene. V lost 4 bases and J lost 7, with 8 bases in between. This CDR3 contains 12 residues. Germline-derived CDR1 and CDR2 are MDHEN and SYDVKM. The CDR3 DNA follows: TGTGCCAGCAGTTCGTTCGGAAATGAGCAGTTCTTC. It yields the protein CASSSFGNEQFF.

This clonotype was picked up many times. The chain recombines TRBV6-2 or TRBV6-3 with TRBJ1-5, with D uncertain. V was trimmed by 1 base and J by 3 bases, leaving 7 bases between them. This CDR3 comprises 14 residues. The germline V gene encodes CDR1 MNHEY and CDR2 SVGEGT. This chain's CDR3 is CASSYWDINQPQHF. CDR3 bases: TGTGCCAGCAGTTACTGGGATATCAATCAGCCCCAGCATTTT.

This clonotype was seen at least ten times. The rearrangement uses TRBV11-1 and TRBJ2-3; D is perhaps TRBD1 (5 bases). The CDR3 runs 13 residues. Germline loops: CDR1 SGHAT, CDR2 FQDESV (reference sequence). The V and J ends lost 8 bases and 1 base respectively, with 10 bases between them. The DNA of the CDR3 is TGTGCCAGCCAGAGACAGCGCACAGATACGCAGTATTTT. Translating gives CASQRQRTDTQYF.

This clonotype was recorded at least ten times. The rearrangement links TRBV25-1 to TRBJ2-1, with TRBD2 matching over 9 bases. CDR3 size: 15 residues. The J segment lost 10 bases and the V segment lost 4 bases, leaving 11 bases of the junction unmatched. The germline CDR1 and CDR2 sequences are MGHDK and SYGVNS. The CDR3: CASSVSGGAVAEQFF. CDR3 DNA sequence: TGTGCCAGCAGTGTTAGCGGGGGTGCCGTCGCCGAGCAGTTCTTC.

In this sample, this clonotype turned up many times. The genes are TRBV5-1 and TRBJ2-1; 12 bases are shared with TRBD2. The V and J ends lost 4 bases and 9 bases, in that order; junction bases with no gene match: 11. The length of the CDR3 is 16 residues. Germline CDR1 is SGHRS and CDR2 is YFSETQ. CDR3 DNA sequence: TGCGCCAGCAGCACGAGAAGACTAGCGGGGGTGGCTGAGCAGTTCTTC. Amino acids: CASSTRRLAGVAEQFF.

This clonotype was counted at least ten times. The chain couples TRBV12-3 or TRBV12-4 to TRBJ2-2; 7 nucleotides match TRBD1. V lost 5 bases, J lost 2 bases, and 5 bases stayed unmatched. The CDR3 is 15 residues long. The CDR3 sequence is CASSGTVLNTGELFF. CDR3 bases: TGTGCCAGCAGTGGGACAGTCTTAAACACCGGGGAGCTGTTTTTT.

This clonotype was observed many times. The V gene is TRBV5-1, the J gene TRBJ2-7, with 9 bases identical to TRBD1. The CDR3 is 14 amino acids. J lost 6 bases, V lost 3 bases, and 7 bases had no gene match. From germline, CDR1 is SGHRS and CDR2 YFSETQ. CDR3: CASSSRQGEREQYF. DNA of the CDR3: TGCGCCAGCAGCTCGCGACAGGGGGAGCGCGAGCAGTACTTC. Full variable domain (outside the CDR3, taken from reference TRBV5-1 and TRBJ2-7): KAGVTQTPRYLIKTRGQQVTLSCSPISGHRSVSWYQQTPGQGLQFLFEYFSETQRNKGNFPGRFSGRQFSNSRSEMNVSTLELGDSALYLCASSSRQGEREQYFGPGTRLTVT.

This clonotype occurred many times. The chain joins TRBV12-3 or TRBV12-4 to TRBJ2-7; 15 nucleotides align to TRBD2. The CDR3 totals 15 residues. Trimming removed 6 bases from V and 4 bases from J; junction bases left unmatched: 4. The CDR3 sequence is CASSLGTSGGYEQYF. CDR3 bases: TGTGCCAGCAGCCTTGGGACTAGCGGGGGGTACGAGCAGTACTTC.

At least ten counts were recorded for this clonotype. This chain connects TRBV4-2 to TRBJ1-3; tentative D call: TRBD1 (6 bases). Trimming removed 0 bases from V and 0 bases from J, with 15 bases in between. The CDR3 has 18 residues. CDR1 and CDR2 (germline): LGHNA, YNFKEQ. For the CDR3, the DNA is TGTGCCAGCAGCCAAGAGGGTCGGACAGCTAGCTCTGGAAACACCATATATTTT. Its translation: CASSQEGRTASSGNTIYF.

This clonotype has at least ten counts. V usage is TRBV6-6 and J usage is TRBJ1-4; TRBD1 might be the D (5 bases). Germline assignment: CDR1 MNHNY and CDR2 SVGAGI (reference sequence). The CDR3 consists of 13 residues. V dropped 5 bases and J dropped 6 bases, with 10 bases sitting between them. CDR3 DNA sequence: TGTGCCAGCAGTCGGGGACCAGATGAAAAACTGTTTTTT. It is translated as CASSRGPDEKLFF.

This clonotype was counted ten times or more. This chain connects TRBV7-2 to TRBJ2-2, with D tentatively TRBD2 (7 bases). Between the trimmed V and J ends, which lost 5 bases and 3 bases, there was a span of 13 bases. CDR3 length: 15 amino acids. Germline CDR1 and CDR2: SGHTA and FQGNSA. The CDR3 loop reads CASSERGGDTGELFF. The CDR3 DNA is TGTGCCAGCAGCGAGAGGGGGGGGGACACCGGGGAGCTGTTTTTT.

Many counts were recorded for this clonotype. The chain couples TRBV5-1 to TRBJ2-1; 9 bases map to TRBD1. CDR1 is SGHRS and CDR2 is YFSETQ in the germline V gene. The ends lost 4 bases at V and 9 bases at J; junction bases unmatched: 5. The CDR3 has 13 amino acids. This chain's CDR3 is CASSTDRGSEQFF. CDR3 DNA: TGCGCCAGCAGCACCGACAGGGGGAGTGAGCAGTTCTTC.